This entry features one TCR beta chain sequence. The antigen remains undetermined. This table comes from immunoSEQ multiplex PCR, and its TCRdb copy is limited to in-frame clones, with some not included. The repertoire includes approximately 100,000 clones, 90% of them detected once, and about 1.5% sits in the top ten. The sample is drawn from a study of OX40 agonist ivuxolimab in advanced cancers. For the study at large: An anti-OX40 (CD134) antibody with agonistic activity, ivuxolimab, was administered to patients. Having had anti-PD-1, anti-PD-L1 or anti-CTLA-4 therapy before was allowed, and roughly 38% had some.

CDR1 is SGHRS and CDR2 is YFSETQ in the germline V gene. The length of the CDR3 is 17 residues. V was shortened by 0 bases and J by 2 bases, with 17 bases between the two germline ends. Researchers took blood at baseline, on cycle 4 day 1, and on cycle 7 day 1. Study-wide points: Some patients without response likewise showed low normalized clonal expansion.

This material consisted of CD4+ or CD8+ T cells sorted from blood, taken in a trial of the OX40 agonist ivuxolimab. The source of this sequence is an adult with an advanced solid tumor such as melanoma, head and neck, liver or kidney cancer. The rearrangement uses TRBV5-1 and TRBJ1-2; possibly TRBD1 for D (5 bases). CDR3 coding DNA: TGCGCCAGCAGCTTGGGGGGAAACAGGCTCTTGAACTATGGCTACACCTTC. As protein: CASSLGGNRLLNYGYTF.